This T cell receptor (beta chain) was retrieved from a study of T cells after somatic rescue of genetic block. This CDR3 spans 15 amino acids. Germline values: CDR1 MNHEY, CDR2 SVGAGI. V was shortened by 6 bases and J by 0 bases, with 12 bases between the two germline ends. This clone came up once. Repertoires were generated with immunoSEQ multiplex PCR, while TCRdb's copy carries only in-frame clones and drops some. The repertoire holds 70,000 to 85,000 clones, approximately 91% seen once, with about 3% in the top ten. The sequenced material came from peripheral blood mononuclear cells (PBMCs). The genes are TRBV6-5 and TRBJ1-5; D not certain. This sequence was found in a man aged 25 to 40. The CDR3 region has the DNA TGTGCCAGCAGAAGCTCGAAAAATAGCAATCAGCCCCAGCATTTT. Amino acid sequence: CASRSSKNSNQPQHF.